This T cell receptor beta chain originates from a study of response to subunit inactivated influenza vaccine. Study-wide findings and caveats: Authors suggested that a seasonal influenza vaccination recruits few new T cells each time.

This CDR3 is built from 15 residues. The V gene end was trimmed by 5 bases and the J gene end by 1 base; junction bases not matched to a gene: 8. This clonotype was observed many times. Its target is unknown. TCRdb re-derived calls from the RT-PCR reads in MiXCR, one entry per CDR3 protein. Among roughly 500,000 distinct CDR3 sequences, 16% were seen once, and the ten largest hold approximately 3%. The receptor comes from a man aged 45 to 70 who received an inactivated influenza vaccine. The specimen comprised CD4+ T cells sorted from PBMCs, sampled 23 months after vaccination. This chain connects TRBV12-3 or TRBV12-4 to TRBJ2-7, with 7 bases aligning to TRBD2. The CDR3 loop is CASSPSGGRSYEQYF. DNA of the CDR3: TGTGCCAGCAGTCCTTCGGGGGGAAGGTCCTACGAGCAGTACTTC.